This TCR beta chain was profiled in a study of molecular identifiers for immune sequencing clone quantification. This clonotype showed up many times. This CDR3 has 18 residues. After removal of 6 bases from V and 0 bases from J, the junction contained 14 bases not matched to a gene. The germline gives CDR1 SNHLY, CDR2 FYNNEI. In TCRdb, the PCR reads were re-called with MiXCR into one record per CDR3 protein. The sample includes 350,000 or so distinct CDR3 sequences, 20% to 25% of them seen just once. This sequence originates from a human donor in good health. Some libraries in this study had Jurkat cell RNA spiked in. The sample taken for sequencing was naive CD8+ T cells from blood, with Jurkat cell RNA spiked in. Noted subset: FACS-sorted CD8+CD4-CCR7+CD45RA+ naive T cells. The V call is TRBV2, the J call TRBJ1-1; TRBD1 agrees at 9 bases. The chain's CDR3 is CASRVDVRTGDLNTEAFF. The CDR3 DNA follows: TGTGCCAGCAGAGTCGATGTACGGACAGGGGACTTGAACACTGAAGCTTTCTTT.